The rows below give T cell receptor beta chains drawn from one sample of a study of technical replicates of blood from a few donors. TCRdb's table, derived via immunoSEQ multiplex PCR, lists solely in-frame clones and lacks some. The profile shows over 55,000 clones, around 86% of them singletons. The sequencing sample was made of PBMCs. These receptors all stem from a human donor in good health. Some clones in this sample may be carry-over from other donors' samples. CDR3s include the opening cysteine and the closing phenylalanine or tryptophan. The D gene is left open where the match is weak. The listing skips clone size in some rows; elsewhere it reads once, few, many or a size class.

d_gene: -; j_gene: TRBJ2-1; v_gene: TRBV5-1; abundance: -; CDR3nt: TGCGCCAGCAGCTTGCGCCCTACCCCCCCCAATGAGCAGTTCTTC; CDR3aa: CASSLRPTPPNEQFF
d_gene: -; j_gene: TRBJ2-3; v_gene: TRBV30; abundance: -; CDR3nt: TGTGCCCCGGCGAGGGGGATGTGCACAGATACGCAGTATTTT; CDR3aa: CAPARGMCTDTQYF
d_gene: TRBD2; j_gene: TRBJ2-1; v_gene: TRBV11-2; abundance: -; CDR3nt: TGTGCCAGCAGCAAGACTAGCAAGGTTGAGCAGTTCTTC; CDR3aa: CASSKTSKVEQFF
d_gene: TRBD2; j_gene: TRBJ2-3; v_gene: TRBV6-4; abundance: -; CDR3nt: TGTGCCAGCAGTGACGTTTCTAGCGGGAGGGATACGCAGTATTTT; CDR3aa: CASSDVSSGRDTQYF
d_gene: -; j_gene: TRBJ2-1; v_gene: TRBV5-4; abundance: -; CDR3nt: TGTGCCAGCAGCTCTATAGCCGGAAACAATGAGCAGTTCTTC; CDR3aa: CASSSIAGNNEQFF
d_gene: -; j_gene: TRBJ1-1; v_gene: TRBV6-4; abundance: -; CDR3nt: TGTGCCAGCAGCGCAGACAGGAACACTGAAGCTTTCTTT; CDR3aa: CASSADRNTEAFF
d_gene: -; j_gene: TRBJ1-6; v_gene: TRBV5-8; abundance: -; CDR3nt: TGTGCCAGCAGCCCCATGCCGGGGGGCTACTCCTATAATTCACCCCTCCACTTT; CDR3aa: CASSPMPGGYSYNSPLHF
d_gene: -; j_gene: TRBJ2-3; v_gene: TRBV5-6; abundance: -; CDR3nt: TGTGCCAGCAGCCCCGGTTACAGGGTTACTAGCACAGATACGCAGTATTTT; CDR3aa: CASSPGYRVTSTDTQYF
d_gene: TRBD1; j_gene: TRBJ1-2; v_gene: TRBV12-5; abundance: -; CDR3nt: TGTGCTAGTGGTCCCCATTCGGGACAGGGTATCTATGGCTACACCTTC; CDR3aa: CASGPHSGQGIYGYTF
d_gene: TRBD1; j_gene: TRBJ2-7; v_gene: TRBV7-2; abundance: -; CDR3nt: TGTGCCAGCAGCCCTCCTGGGGGGGGGACAGGGGGCCACGAGCAGTACTTC; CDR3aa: CASSPPGGGTGGHEQYF
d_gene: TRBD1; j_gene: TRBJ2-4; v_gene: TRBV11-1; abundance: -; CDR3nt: TGTGCCAGCAGCTTATTAGGGACAGACAAAAACATTCAGTACTTC; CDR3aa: CASSLLGTDKNIQYF
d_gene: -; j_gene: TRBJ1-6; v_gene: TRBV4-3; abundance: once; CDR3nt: TGCGCCAGCAGCCAAGAACGGAATTCACCCCTCCACTTT; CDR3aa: CASSQERNSPLHF
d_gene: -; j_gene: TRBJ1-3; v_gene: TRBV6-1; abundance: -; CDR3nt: TGTGCCAGCTCGGCAGGGCGCCCCTCTGGAAACACCATATATTTT; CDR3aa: CASSAGRPSGNTIYF
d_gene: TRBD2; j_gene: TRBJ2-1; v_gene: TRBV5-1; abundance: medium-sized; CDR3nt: TGCGCCAGCAGCCCGGCGGGAGGGTACAATGAGCAGTTCTTC; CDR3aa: CASSPAGGYNEQFF
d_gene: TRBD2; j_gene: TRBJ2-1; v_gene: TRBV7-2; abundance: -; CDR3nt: TGTGCCAGCAGCTACCTAGCGGGGACGAGCTCCTACAATGAGCAGTTCTTC; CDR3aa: CASSYLAGTSSYNEQFF
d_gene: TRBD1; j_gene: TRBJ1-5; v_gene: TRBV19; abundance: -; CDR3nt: TGTGCCAGTAGCCCTACAGGGGGAGGGGGCAATCAGCCCCAGCATTTT; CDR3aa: CASSPTGGGGNQPQHF
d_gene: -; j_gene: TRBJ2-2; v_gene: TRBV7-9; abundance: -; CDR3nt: TGTGCCAGCAGCCCCCGGGGGGCTAGCTCGAACACCGGGGAGCTGTTTTTT; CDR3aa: CASSPRGASSNTGELFF
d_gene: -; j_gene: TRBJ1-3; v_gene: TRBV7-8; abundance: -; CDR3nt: TGTGCCAGCAGCGTCAAATTGGGGAGAAATTTAAACACCATATATTTT; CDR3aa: CASSVKLGRNLNTIYF
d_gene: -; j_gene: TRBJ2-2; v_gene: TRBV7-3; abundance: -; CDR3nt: TGTGCCAGCAGCCAACAGGGCACCGGGGAGCTGTTTTTT; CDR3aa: CASSQQGTGELFF
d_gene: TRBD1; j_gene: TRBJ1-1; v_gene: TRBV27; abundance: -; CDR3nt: TGTGCCAGCAGTATCTCGGGGACAGGGTTGACTGAAGCTTTCTTT; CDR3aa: CASSISGTGLTEAFF
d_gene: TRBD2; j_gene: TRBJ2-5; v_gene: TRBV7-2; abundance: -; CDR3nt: TGTGCCAGCAGCTCAGCGACTAGCGGGGGCGTGTACCAAGAGACCCAGTACTTC; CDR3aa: CASSSATSGGVYQETQYF
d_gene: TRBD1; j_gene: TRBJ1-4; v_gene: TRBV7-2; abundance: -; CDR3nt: TGTGCCATCAAAAATACGAGGGGGCCAAATGAAAAACTGTTTTTT; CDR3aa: CAIKNTRGPNEKLFF
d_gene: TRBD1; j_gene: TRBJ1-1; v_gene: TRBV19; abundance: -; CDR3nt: TGTGCCAGTAGTATCCGGGACAGGGCCCCTGAAGCTTTCTTT; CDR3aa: CASSIRDRAPEAFF
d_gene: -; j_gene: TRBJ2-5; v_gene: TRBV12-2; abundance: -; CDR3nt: TGTGCAAGTCGCTTACTCCTAGCGGGTAACCAAGAGACCCAGTACTTC; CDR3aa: CASRLLLAGNQETQYF
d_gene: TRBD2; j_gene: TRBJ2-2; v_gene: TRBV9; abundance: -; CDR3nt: TGTGCCAGCTCAAAAGGGGCTAGCGGGGGCCTATACACCGGGGAGCTGTTTTTT; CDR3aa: CASSKGASGGLYTGELFF
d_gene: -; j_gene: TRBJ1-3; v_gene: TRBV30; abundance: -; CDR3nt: TGTGCCTGGGCATCGGGGTCTGGAAACACCATATATTTT; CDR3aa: CAWASGSGNTIYF
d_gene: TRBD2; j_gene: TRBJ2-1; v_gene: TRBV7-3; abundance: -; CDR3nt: TGTGCCAGCAGCTTGCTAGCGGAAAGGCGCAATGAGCAGTTCTTC; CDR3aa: CASSLLAERRNEQFF
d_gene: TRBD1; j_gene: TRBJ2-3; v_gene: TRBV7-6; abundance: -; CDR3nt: TGTGCCACCAGCCTCGAACAGGGGTGGGATACGCAGTATTTT; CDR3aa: CATSLEQGWDTQYF
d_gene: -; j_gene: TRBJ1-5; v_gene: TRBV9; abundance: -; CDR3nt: TGTGCCAGCAGCCTGTACGACGGGAGCAATCAGCCCCAGCATTTT; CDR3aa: CASSLYDGSNQPQHF
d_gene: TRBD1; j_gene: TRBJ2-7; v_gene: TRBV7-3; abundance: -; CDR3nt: TGTGCCAGCAGCTCCCTCGGGACAGGGGATGGGGAGCAGTACTTC; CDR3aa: CASSSLGTGDGEQYF